The T cell receptor beta chain under discussion was sequenced for a study of blood T cell repertoires in COVID-19. At the level of the study: COVID-19 samples from acute and convalescent phases originated in the United States, Italy and Spain.

The method was immunoSEQ multiplex PCR; TCRdb's version includes in-frame clones alone and lacks a portion of them. The sample consists of some 300,000 clones, almost 90% of them appearing once. It was during active infection that Seattle patients were enrolled and then longitudinally followed. V was cut by 4 bases and J by 0 bases, with 8 bases left in between. The CDR3 sequence is 13 residues long. Germline CDR1 is SGHRS and CDR2 is YFSETQ. The sequenced sample was peripheral blood. The sequence was obtained from a woman aged 40 to 50 with COVID-19, enrolled during active disease. The chain employs TRBV5-1 and TRBJ2-7; D remains unclear. The CDR3 reads CASSVVSSYEQYF. The DNA of the CDR3 is TGCGCCAGCAGCGTAGTTAGCTCCTACGAGCAGTACTTC.